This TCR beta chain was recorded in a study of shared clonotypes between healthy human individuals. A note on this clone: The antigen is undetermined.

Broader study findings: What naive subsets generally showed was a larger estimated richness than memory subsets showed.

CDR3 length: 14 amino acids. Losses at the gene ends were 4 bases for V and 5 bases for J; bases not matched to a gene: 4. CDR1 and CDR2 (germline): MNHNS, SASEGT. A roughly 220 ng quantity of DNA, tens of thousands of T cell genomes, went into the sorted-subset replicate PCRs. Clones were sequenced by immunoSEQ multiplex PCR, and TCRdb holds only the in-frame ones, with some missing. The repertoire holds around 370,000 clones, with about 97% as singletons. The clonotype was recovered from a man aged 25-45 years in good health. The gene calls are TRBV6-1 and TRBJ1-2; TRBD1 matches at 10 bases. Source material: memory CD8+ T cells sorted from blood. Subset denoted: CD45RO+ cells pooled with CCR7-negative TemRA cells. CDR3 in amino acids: CASSVGTGEYGYTF. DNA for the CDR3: TGTGCCAGCAGTGTAGGGACAGGGGAATATGGCTACACCTTC.